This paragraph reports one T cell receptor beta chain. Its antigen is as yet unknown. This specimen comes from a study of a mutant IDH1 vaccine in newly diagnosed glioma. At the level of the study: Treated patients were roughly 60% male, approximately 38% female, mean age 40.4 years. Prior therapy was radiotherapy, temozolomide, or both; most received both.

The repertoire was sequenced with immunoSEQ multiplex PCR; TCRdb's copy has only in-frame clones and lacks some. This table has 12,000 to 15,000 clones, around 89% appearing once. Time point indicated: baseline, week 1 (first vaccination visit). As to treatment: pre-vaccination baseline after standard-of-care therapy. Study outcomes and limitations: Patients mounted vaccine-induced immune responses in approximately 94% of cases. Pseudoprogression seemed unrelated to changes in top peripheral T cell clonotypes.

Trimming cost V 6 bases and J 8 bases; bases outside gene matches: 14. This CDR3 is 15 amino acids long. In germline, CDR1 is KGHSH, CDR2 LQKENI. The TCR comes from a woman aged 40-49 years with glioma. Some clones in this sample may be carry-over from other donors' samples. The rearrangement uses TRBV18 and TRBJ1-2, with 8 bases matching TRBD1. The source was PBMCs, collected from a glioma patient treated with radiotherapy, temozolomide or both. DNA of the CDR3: TGTGCCAGCTCTCCTAATGGACAGGGACCGGGAGGCTACACCTTC. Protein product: CASSPNGQGPGGYTF.